This T cell receptor (beta chain) was captured by sequencing in a study of blood T cell repertoires in COVID-19. There are 15 residues in the CDR3. Trimming left V 4 bases short and J 4 bases short, with 16 bases between. CDR1 is MGHRA and CDR2 is YSYEKL in the germline V gene. The method was immunoSEQ multiplex PCR; TCRdb's version includes in-frame clones alone and lacks a portion of them. In the table there are some 200,000 clones, 75% to 80% of which are singletons. Specimen: peripheral blood. The receptor was derived from a woman in her 70s with acute or convalescent COVID-19. This chain uses TRBV4-1 with TRBJ1-2; D is undetermined. CDR3 DNA: TGCGCCAGCAGCCGAAGTCCAGGAACCCGCTATGGCTACACCTTC. Protein product: CASSRSPGTRYGYTF.